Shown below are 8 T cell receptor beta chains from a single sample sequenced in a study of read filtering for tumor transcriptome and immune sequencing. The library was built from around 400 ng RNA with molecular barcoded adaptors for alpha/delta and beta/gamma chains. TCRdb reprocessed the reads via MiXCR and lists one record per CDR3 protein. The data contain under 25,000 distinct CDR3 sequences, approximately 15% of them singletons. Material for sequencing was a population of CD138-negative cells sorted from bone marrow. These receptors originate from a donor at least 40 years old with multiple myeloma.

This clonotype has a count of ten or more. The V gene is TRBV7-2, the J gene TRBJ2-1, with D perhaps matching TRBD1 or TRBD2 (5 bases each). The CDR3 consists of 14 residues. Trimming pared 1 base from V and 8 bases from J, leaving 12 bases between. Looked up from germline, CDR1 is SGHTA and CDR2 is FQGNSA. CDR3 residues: CASSLDSGSDEQFF. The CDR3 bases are TGTGCCAGCAGCTTAGATTCAGGGAGTGATGAGCAGTTCTTC.

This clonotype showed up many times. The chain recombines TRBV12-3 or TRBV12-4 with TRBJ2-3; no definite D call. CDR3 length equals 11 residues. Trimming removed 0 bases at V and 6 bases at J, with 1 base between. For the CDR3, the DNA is TGTGCCAGCAGTTTAGCGGATACGCAGTATTTT. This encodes CASSLADTQYF.

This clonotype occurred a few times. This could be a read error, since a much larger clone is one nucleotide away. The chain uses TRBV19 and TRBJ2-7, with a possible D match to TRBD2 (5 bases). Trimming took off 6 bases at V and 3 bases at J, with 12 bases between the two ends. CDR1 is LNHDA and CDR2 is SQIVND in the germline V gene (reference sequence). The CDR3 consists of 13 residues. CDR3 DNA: TGTGCCAGTAGCATCGGACGGGGCTACGAGCAGTACTTC. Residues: CASSIGRGYEQYF.

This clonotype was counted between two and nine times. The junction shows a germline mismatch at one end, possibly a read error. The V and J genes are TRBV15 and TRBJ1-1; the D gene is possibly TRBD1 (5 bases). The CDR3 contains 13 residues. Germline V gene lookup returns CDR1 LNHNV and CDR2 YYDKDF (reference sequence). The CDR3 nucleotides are TGTGCCACCAGCAGAGGGTCCGGACAAGAAGCTTTCTTC. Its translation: CATSRGSGQEAFF.

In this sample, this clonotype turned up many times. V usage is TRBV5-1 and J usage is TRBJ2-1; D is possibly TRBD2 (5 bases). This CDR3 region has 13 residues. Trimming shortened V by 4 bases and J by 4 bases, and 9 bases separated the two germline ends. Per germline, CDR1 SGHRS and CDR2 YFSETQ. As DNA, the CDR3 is TGCGCCAGCAGCCCAGCGGCTTACAATGAGCAGTTCTTC. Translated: CASSPAAYNEQFF.

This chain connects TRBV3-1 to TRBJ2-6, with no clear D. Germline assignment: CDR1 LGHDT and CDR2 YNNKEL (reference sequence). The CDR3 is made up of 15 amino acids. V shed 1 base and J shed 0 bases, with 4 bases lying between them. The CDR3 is CASSQAVSGANVLTF. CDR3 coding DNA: TGTGCCAGCAGCCAAGCCGTCTCTGGGGCCAACGTCCTGACTTTC.

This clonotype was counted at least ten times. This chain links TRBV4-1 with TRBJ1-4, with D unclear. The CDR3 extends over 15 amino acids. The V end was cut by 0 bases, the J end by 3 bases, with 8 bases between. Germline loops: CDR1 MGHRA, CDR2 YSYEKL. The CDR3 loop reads CASSQEPQANEKLFF. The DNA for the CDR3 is TGCGCCAGCAGCCAAGAGCCTCAGGCTAATGAAAAACTGTTTTTT.

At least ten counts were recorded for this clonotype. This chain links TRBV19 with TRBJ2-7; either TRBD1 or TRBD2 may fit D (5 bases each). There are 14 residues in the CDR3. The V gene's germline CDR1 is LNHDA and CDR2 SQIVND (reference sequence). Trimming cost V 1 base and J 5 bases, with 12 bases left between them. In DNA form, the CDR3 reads TGTGCCAGTAGTATAGGGGACCGCCGCCACGAGCAGTACTTC. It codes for CASSIGDRRHEQYF.